The 29 T cell receptor beta chains in this list originate from one sample, sequenced in a study of T cells in Graves' hyperthyroidism and ophthalmopathy. Amplification of TCR beta CDR3 regions used RNA as the template. TCR CDR3 underwent first-round RT-PCR with the HTBI primer set. One entry per CDR3 protein, called by TCRdb with MiXCR from the multiplex PCR reads. The sample contains about 370,000 distinct CDR3 sequences, roughly 15% of which appear only once. Sequencing used blood. The receptors here all came from a woman in her sixties with Graves' ophthalmopathy.

In this sample, this clonotype turned up a few times. The CDR3 reads CASSLIPRGPGELFF. The CDR3 nucleotides are TGTGCCAGCAGCCTAATCCCACGAGGACCCGGGGAGCTGTTTTTT. This rearrangement joins TRBV7-3 to TRBJ2-2; D gene uncertain. Trimming pared 5 bases from V and 6 bases from J, leaving 16 bases between. The CDR3 consists of 15 residues. The germline V gene has CDR1 SGHTA and CDR2 FQGTGA.

This clonotype was counted at least ten times. This sequence joins TRBV5-1 and TRBJ2-7; TRBD2 matches at 9 bases. From germline, CDR1 is SGHRS and CDR2 YFSETQ. This CDR3 is 14 amino acids long. With 6 bases clipped from V and 3 bases from J, the junction kept 7 bases outside the gene matches. The CDR3 reads CASTLTSGIYEQYF. The CDR3, as DNA: TGCGCCAGCACCCTGACTAGCGGCATCTACGAGCAGTACTTC.

This sequence joins TRBV20-1 and TRBJ2-3, with TRBD2 matching over 8 bases. J lost 8 bases, V lost 0 bases, and 7 bases had no gene match. Germline V lookup: CDR1 DFQATT, CDR2 SNEGSKA (reference sequence). The CDR3 loop spans 14 amino acids. As DNA, the CDR3 is TGCAGTGCTAGAGAAGCGGGAGAAAGTCTTACGCAGTATTTT. The encoded protein is CSAREAGESLTQYF.

The rearrangement joins TRBV15 to TRBJ2-1; 7 bases are shared with TRBD2. The CDR3 has 13 amino acids. Per the germline V gene, CDR1 is LNHNV and CDR2 is YYDKDF (reference sequence). J was trimmed by 6 bases and V by 6 bases; bases with no gene match: 5. Here the CDR3 reads CATRSSGGNEQFF. The CDR3 DNA reads TGTGCCACCAGGTCTAGCGGAGGCAATGAGCAGTTCTTC.

This clonotype occurred many times. The chain carries TRBV6-1 and TRBJ2-7, with D possibly TRBD1 on 5 matching bases. CDR3 length: 13 amino acids. V was trimmed by 11 bases and J by 3 bases, leaving 17 bases between them. CDR1 and CDR2 from the germline V gene are MNHNS and SASEGT. CDR3 protein: CAGGRGRIYEQYF. The CDR3 DNA is TGTGCCGGCGGAAGGGGCAGGATCTACGAGCAGTACTTC.

This clonotype has a count of ten or more. V is TRBV20-1 and J is TRBJ2-1, with TRBD2 matching over 11 bases. This CDR3 has 13 residues. Germline loops: CDR1 DFQATT, CDR2 SNEGSKA (reference sequence). Trimming at V came to 2 bases and at J to 10 bases, leaving 4 bases not matched to a gene. CDR3 in amino acids: CSARSGLAGEQFF. CDR3 in DNA: TGCAGTGCTAGATCAGGACTAGCGGGCGAGCAGTTCTTC.

In its sample, this clonotype was seen many times. The genes are TRBV10-3 and TRBJ2-1; the match to TRBD2 covers 13 bases. V was clipped by 3 bases and J by 0 bases; unmatched bases: 20. The CDR3 is made up of 23 amino acids. Per germline, CDR1 ENHRY and CDR2 SYGVKD. In DNA, the CDR3 is TGTGCCATCAGTGAACCTGGGGGACGCGGGACTAGCGGGATCCGAAGCTCCTACAATGAGCAGTTCTTC. This gives the protein CAISEPGGRGTSGIRSSYNEQFF.

Ten or more counts support this clonotype. V usage is TRBV12-3 or TRBV12-4 and J usage is TRBJ1-1; D unclear. V was clipped by 2 bases and J by 1 base, with 5 bases between them. The CDR3 is 13 amino acids. CDR3 loop: CASSLWKNTEAFF. For the CDR3, the DNA is TGTGCCAGCAGTTTATGGAAGAACACTGAAGCTTTCTTT.

This clonotype was counted many times. The chain employs TRBV9 and TRBJ2-1, with 7 nucleotides matching TRBD2. CDR1 and CDR2 from the germline V gene are SGDLS and YYNGEE. The CDR3 is 15 residues long. V lost 3 bases, J lost 4 bases, and 7 bases stayed unmatched. The CDR3 coding sequence is TGTGCCAGCAGCGGTCCCGGGACTAAATACAATGAGCAGTTCTTC. This translates into CASSGPGTKYNEQFF.

The chain has TRBV6-5 and TRBJ2-2, with D perhaps assigned TRBD1 or TRBD2 (5 bases each). The V end lost 2 bases, the J end lost 4 bases, and 8 bases lay between the germline ends. This CDR3 has 14 residues. Germline V gives CDR1 MNHEY, CDR2 SVGAGI. The CDR3 nucleotides read TGTGCCAGCAGTTACAAGGGACGCACCGGGGAGCTGTTTTTT. Translated, it gives CASSYKGRTGELFF.

This clonotype was seen ten or more times. At one of its ends the junction is not consistent with the germline gene, which may arise from a read error. V usage is TRBV7-2 and J usage is TRBJ2-2, with 11 bases identical to TRBD2. CDR3 length: 16 amino acids. Per the germline V gene, CDR1 is SGHTA and CDR2 is FQGNSA. This CDR3 is CASSYPSGRLTRELFF. The CDR3 nucleotides are TGTGCCAGCAGCTATCCTAGCGGGAGGCTCACCAGGGAGCTGTTTTTT.

This clonotype showed up many times. The V gene is TRBV7-2, the J gene TRBJ2-1; 13 bases are a match to TRBD2. Germline V gene lookup returns CDR1 SGHTA and CDR2 FQGNSA. The CDR3 contains 18 residues. Germline trimming cut 0 bases from V and 7 bases from J; bases unmatched to any gene: 9. The CDR3 loop reads CASSLAPILAGGGNEQFF. CDR3 nucleotides: TGTGCCAGCAGCTTAGCGCCGATACTAGCGGGAGGGGGAAATGAGCAGTTCTTC.

This clonotype came up many times. The genes are TRBV7-2 and TRBJ2-3; 8 bases are a match to TRBD1. Germline V gene lookup returns CDR1 SGHTA and CDR2 FQGNSA. The CDR3 sequence is 15 residues long. V was clipped by 5 bases and J by 3 bases; unmatched bases: 7. For the CDR3, the DNA is TGTGCCAGCAGCCCTCGGGACAGGACGACAGATACGCAGTATTTT. As protein: CASSPRDRTTDTQYF.

The sample holds many counts of this clonotype. The J gene is TRBJ2-3, the V gene TRBV7-8; D may match TRBD1 or TRBD2 (7 bases each). The CDR3 totals 15 residues. Germline V gene data show CDR1 as SGHVS and CDR2 as FQNEAQ. Trimming cost V 5 bases and J 0 bases, with 12 bases left between them. The CDR3 sequence: CASSPGGVSTDTQYF. The CDR3 DNA sequence: TGTGCCAGCAGCCCAGGGGGGGTAAGCACAGATACGCAGTATTTT.

The rearrangement uses TRBV4-2 and TRBJ2-1; tentatively, D is TRBD2 (5 bases). CDR1 is LGHNA, CDR2 YNFKEQ, per germline. This CDR3 contains 15 residues. Trimming shortened V by 0 bases and J by 6 bases, and 12 bases separated the two germline ends. CDR3 protein: CASSQEGAAVNEQFF. In nucleotides, the CDR3 is TGTGCCAGCAGCCAAGAGGGAGCGGCCGTCAATGAGCAGTTCTTC.

A few counts support this clonotype. V gene TRBV7-9 combines with J gene TRBJ2-2; unclear D gene. Between the trimmed V and J ends, which lost 3 bases and 0 bases, there was a span of 5 bases. The CDR3 extends over 14 amino acids. The germline gives CDR1 SEHNR, CDR2 FQNEAQ (reference sequence). The DNA for the CDR3 is TGTGCCAGCAGCTTTGCTTCGAACACCGGGGAGCTGTTTTTT. It is translated as CASSFASNTGELFF.

The chain links TRBV6-1 to TRBJ2-7, with D possibly being TRBD1 or TRBD2 (5 bases each). Trimming pared 8 bases from V and 3 bases from J, leaving 23 bases between. This CDR3 has 16 amino acids. From germline, CDR1 is MNHNS and CDR2 SASEGT. CDR3 in amino acids: CASPGPIVPRDYEQYF. CDR3 DNA sequence: TGTGCCAGCCCGGGACCTATAGTCCCTAGGGACTACGAGCAGTACTTC.

This clonotype appeared many times. V usage is TRBV28 and J usage is TRBJ2-1; 10 bases match TRBD2. Germline V gene lookup returns CDR1 MDHEN and CDR2 SYDVKM. V shed 6 bases and J 4 bases; nucleotides not matched to a gene: 12. This CDR3 contains 17 residues. The CDR3 DNA follows: TGTGCCAGCAGCCCCACGGGGTGGACTAGCGGATACAATGAGCAGTTCTTC. Translated, it gives CASSPTGWTSGYNEQFF.

This clonotype was observed once. The genes are TRBV9 and TRBJ2-1; the D gene could be TRBD1 or TRBD2 (6 bases each). V was cut by 4 bases and J by 7 bases, with 18 bases left in between. Germline lookup yields CDR1 SGDLS and CDR2 YYNGEE. This CDR3 spans 15 amino acids. The CDR3 sequence: CASSSGGGLGNEQFF. The CDR3 DNA reads TGTGCCAGCAGCTCTGGAGGGGGACTCGGTAATGAGCAGTTCTTC.

The chain carries TRBV24-1 and TRBJ2-1; unclear D gene. This CDR3 region has 13 residues. Trimming removed 0 bases at V and 9 bases at J, with 8 bases between. CDR1 and CDR2 (germline): KGHDR, SFDVKD. CDR3 residues: CATSDLGRTEQFF. The CDR3 DNA is TGTGCCACCAGTGATTTGGGCAGAACTGAGCAGTTCTTC.

This clonotype has a count of ten or more. In DNA, the CDR3 is TGTGCCAGCAGCCAAGACCGTCCGGCCTACAATGAGCAGTTCTTC. Translating it yields CASSQDRPAYNEQFF. The rearrangement links TRBV3-1 to TRBJ2-1; D uncertain. Germline loops: CDR1 LGHDT, CDR2 YNNKEL (reference sequence). V was pared by 0 bases and J by 2 bases, with 8 bases between. CDR3 length: 15 residues.

This clonotype came up many times. The V gene is TRBV30, the J gene TRBJ2-5; D is unclear. The CDR3 has 13 residues. Germline V gene lookup returns CDR1 GTSNPN and CDR2 SVGIG (reference sequence). The V end was cut by 3 bases, the J end by 8 bases, with 16 bases between. As DNA, the CDR3 is TGTGCCTGGAGCCGAAGGCCTTCCGAAACCCAGTACTTC. Translation: CAWSRRPSETQYF.

This clonotype came up many times. The V call is TRBV6-2 or TRBV6-3, the J call TRBJ1-1, with a tentative D call TRBD1 (6 bases). V lost 2 bases, J lost 3 bases, and 16 bases lay in between. Germline CDR1 is MNHEY and CDR2 is SVGEGT. The CDR3 length is 16 residues. This CDR3 is CASSYAPSGQHTEAFF. CDR3 sequence (DNA): TGTGCCAGCAGTTACGCACCCTCGGGACAACACACTGAAGCTTTCTTT.

This clonotype showed up just once. A much larger clone is a single base away; this may be a read error. The chain combines TRBV7-9 with TRBJ2-3; maybe TRBD1 (5 bases). This CDR3 contains 14 residues. Germline loops: CDR1 SEHNR, CDR2 FQNEAQ (reference sequence). In nucleotides, the CDR3 is TGCGCCAGCAGCTTGGGCACCAGGGCAGATACGCAGTATTTT. Translated: CASSLGTRADTQYF.

This clonotype was recorded at least ten times. This chain connects TRBV3-1 to TRBJ2-3, with D unclear. Germline V gene sequence: CDR1 LGHDT, CDR2 YNNKEL (reference sequence). Between the trimmed V and J ends, which lost 0 bases and 6 bases, there was a span of 7 bases. The CDR3 is 13 residues long. The CDR3 sequence is CASSQDRFDTQYF. The CDR3 DNA reads as TGTGCCAGCAGCCAAGACCGGTTCGATACGCAGTATTTT.

Only a few counts were recorded for this clonotype. The chain carries TRBV28 and TRBJ2-6, with a tentative D call TRBD1 (7 bases). Germline V gene lookup returns CDR1 MDHEN and CDR2 SYDVKM. V was trimmed by 9 bases and J by 2 bases, leaving 11 bases between them. This CDR3 has 14 residues. The DNA of the CDR3 is TGTGCCAGTGGAGGGGGCGCTGGGGCCAACGTCCTGACTTTC. It is translated as CASGGGAGANVLTF. The complete variable domain, with remaining parts taken from reference TRBV28 and TRBJ2-6, reads DVKVTQSSRYLVKRTGEKVFLECVQDMDHENMFWYRQDPGLGLRLIYFSYDVKMKEKGDIPEGYSVSREKKERFSLILESASTNQTSMYLCASGGGAGANVLTFGAGSRLTVL.

This clonotype was recorded at least ten times. The chain employs TRBV12-3 or TRBV12-4 and TRBJ2-1; no definite D call. V was clipped by 6 bases and J by 7 bases, with 13 bases between them. This CDR3 region has 13 residues. The CDR3 DNA reads as TGTGCCAGCAGCACTGGAATGTTGAATGAGCAGTTCTTC. This encodes CASSTGMLNEQFF.

This clonotype was recorded a few times. This chain links TRBV4-2 with TRBJ2-3; 14 positions match TRBD2. V lost 0 bases to trimming and J lost 5 bases; unmatched junction nucleotides: 4. The germline V gene encodes CDR1 LGHNA and CDR2 YNFKEQ. This CDR3 is 17 amino acids long. The CDR3 region has the DNA TGTGCCAGCAGCCAAGATCCCGGGACTAGCGGGAGAGATACGCAGTATTTT. Encoded protein: CASSQDPGTSGRDTQYF.

This clonotype was found many times. The gene calls are TRBV11-2 and TRBJ2-4; weak D call: TRBD1 (5 bases). Looked up from germline, CDR1 is SGHAT and CDR2 is FQNNGV. With 8 bases removed from V and 4 bases from J, the gap between germline ends came to 12 bases. The length of the CDR3 is 13 residues. The CDR3 region is CASRRAGKNIQYF. The DNA for the CDR3 is TGTGCCAGCCGCAGGGCCGGTAAAAACATTCAGTACTTC.